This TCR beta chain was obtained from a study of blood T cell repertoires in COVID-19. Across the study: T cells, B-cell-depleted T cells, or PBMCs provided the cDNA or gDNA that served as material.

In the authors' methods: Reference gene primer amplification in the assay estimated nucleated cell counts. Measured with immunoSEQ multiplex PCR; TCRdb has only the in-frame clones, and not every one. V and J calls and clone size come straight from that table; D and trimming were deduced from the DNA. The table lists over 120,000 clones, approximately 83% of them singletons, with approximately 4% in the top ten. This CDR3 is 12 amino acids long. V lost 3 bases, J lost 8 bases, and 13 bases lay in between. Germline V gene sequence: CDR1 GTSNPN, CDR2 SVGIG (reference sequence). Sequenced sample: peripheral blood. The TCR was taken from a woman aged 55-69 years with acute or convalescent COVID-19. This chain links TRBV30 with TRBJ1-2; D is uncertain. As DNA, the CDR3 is TGTGCCTGGAGCCGGGGAGCGTACGGCTACACCTTC. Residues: CAWSRGAYGYTF.